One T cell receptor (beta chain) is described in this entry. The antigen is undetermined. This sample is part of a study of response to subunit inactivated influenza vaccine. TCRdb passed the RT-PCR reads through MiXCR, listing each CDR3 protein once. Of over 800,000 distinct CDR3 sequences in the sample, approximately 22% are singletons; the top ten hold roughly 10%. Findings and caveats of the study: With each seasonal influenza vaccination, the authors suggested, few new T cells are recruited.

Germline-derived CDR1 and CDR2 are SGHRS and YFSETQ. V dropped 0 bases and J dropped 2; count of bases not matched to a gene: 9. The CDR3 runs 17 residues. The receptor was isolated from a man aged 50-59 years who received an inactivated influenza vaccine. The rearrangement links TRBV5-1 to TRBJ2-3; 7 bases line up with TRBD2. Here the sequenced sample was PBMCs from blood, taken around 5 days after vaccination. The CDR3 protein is CASSLALASGSTDTQYF. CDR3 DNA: TGCGCCAGCAGCTTGGCTCTGGCTAGCGGCTCCACAGATACGCAGTATTTT.